The following is a T cell receptor beta chain sequence with its context. Its antigen is not identified. This entry comes from a study of graft-versus-host responses after intestinal transplantation. For the study at large: All of the recipients had induction that used anti-thymocyte globulin, then tacrolimus and steroids for 2 to 3 years. Points from the study as a whole: The study associated peak circulating GvH clone levels with early post-transplant HvG declines.

Deletions cut 4 bases from V and 2 bases from J, with 12 bases between. CDR1 is LNHNV and CDR2 is YYDKDF in the germline V gene (reference sequence). This CDR3 comprises 14 residues. Following transplant, bone marrow was collected either from the posterior iliac crest or from another site chosen by the physician. Profiling relied on immunoSEQ multiplex PCR, and the TCRdb table lists in-frame clones only, not all of them. There are some 69,000 clones in the sample; 80% to 95% occur only once, and approximately 6.3% lies in the top ten. This receptor was taken from a human patient who received an intestinal transplant, so some T cells may come from the graft donor. The starting material was bone marrow, obtained 734 days after intestinal transplantation. The V and J genes are TRBV15 and TRBJ2-7; the D call may be TRBD1 or TRBD2 (6 bases each). In DNA, the CDR3 is TGTGCCACCAGCATTATCCGGGGGCCCTACGAGCAGTACTTC. This encodes CATSIIRGPYEQYF.